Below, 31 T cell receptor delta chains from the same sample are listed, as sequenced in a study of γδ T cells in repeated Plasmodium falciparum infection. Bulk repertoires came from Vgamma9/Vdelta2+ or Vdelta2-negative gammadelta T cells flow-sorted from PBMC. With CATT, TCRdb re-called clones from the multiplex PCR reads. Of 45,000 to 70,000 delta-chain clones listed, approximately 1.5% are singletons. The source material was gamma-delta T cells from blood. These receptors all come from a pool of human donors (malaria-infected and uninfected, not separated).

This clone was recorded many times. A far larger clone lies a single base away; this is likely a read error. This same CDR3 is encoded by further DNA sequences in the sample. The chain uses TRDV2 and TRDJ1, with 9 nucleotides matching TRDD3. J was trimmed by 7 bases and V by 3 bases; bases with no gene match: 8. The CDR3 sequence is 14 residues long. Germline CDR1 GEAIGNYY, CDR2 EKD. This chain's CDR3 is CACDELGDSSKLIF. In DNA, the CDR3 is TGTGCCTGTGACGAGCTGGGGGATTCGAGTAAACTCATCTTT.

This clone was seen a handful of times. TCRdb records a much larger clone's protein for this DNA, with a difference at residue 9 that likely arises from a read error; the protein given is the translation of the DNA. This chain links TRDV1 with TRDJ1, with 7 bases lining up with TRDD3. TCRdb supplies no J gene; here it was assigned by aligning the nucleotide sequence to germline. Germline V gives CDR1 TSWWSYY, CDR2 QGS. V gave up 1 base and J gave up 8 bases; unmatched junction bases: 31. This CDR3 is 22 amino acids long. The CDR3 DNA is TGTGCTCTTGGGGAACCCAACCAACTCCGCCCCAGCGCCTGGGGGTATATTACAAAACTCATCTTT. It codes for CALGEPNQLRPSAWGYITKLIF.

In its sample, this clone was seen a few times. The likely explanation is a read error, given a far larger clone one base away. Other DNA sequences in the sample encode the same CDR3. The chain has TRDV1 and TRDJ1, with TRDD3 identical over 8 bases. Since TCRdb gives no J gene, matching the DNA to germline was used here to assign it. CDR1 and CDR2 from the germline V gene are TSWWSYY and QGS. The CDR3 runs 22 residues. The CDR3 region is CALGNSTSPPAGGIRRTDKLIF. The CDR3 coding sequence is TGCGCTCTTGGGAACTCCACTTCCCCGCCCGCCGGGGGGATAAGGAGGACCGATAAACTCATCTTT.

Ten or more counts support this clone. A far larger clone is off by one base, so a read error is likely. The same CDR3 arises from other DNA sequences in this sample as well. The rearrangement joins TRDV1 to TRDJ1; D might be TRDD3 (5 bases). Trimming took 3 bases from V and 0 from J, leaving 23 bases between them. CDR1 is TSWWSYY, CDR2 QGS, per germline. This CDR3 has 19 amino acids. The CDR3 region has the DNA TGTGCTCTTGGGGAGCGGTCCCTGGCGACGGGGACCCACACCGATAAACTCATCTTT. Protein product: CALGERSLATGTHTDKLIF.

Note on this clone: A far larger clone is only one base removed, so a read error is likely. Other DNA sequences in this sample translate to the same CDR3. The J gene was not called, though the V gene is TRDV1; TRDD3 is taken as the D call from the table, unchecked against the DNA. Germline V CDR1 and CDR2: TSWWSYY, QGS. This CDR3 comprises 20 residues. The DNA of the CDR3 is TGTGCTCTTGGGGACCAGTTTCCTGCGTGGGGGATACATTACACCGATAAACTTATCTTT. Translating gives CALGDQFPAWGIHYTDKLIF.

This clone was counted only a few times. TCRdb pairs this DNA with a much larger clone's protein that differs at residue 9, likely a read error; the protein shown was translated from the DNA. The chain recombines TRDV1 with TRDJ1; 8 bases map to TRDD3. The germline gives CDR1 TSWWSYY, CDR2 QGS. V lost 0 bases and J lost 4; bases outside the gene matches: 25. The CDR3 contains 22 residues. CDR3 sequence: CALGELVPPFVRWGKQVDKLIF. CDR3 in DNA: TGTGCTCTTGGGGAACTAGTGCCTCCCTTTGTACGCTGGGGGAAACAGGTCGATAAACTCATCTTT.

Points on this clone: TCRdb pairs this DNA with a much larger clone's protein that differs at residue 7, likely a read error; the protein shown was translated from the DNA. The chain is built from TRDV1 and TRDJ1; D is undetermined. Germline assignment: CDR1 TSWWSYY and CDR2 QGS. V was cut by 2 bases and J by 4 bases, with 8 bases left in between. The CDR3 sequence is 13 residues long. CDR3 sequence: CALGEVVHDKLIF. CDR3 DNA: TGTGCTCTTGGGGAAGTAGTTCACGATAAACTCATCTTT.

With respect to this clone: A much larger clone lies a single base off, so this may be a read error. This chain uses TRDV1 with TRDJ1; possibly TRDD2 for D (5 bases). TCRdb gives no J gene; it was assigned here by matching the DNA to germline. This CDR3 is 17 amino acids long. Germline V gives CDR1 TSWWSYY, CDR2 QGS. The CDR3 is CAVPTYNRLGGNDKLIF. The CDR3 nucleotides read TGTGCCGTCCCCACCTACAACCGATTGGGAGGGAACGATAAACTCATCTTT.

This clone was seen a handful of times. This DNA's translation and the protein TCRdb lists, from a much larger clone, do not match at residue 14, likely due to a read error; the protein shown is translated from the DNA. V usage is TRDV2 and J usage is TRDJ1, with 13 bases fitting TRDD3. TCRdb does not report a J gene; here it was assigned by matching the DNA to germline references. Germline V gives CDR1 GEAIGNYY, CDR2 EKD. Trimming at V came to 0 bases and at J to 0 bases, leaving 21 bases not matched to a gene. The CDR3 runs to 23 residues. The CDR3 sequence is CACDTEFSKLGDTGQTYTDKLIF. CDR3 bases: TGTGCCTGTGACACCGAGTTCTCCAAACTGGGGGATACGGGCCAAACGTACACCGATAAACTCATCTTT.

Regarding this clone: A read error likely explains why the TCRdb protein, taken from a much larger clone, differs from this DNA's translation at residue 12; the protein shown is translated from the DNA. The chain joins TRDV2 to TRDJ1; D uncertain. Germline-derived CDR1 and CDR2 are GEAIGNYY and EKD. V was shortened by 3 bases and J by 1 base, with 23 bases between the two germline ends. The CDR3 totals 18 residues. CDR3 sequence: CACDPKSNPPVCTDKLIF. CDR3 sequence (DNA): TGTGCCTGTGACCCTAAATCAAATCCCCCTGTGTGCACCGATAAACTCATCTTT.

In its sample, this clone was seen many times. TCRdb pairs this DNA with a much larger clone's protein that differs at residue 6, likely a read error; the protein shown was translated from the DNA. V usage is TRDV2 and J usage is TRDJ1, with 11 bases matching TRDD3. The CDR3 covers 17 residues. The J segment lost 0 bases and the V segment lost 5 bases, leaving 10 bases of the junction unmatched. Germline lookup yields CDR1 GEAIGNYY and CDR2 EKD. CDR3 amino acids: CACAGAGGYFDTDKLIF. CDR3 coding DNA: TGTGCCTGTGCAGGAGCTGGGGGATACTTTGACACCGATAAACTCATCTTT.

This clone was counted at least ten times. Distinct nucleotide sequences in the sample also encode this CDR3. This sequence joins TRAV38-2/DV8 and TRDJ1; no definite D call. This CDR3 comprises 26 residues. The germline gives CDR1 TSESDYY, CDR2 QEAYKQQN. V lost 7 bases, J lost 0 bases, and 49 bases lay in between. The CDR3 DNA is TGTGCTTATCGGGCGTACCTAGCGCTCCTGCCTCCCGGGTCAAAAGTGGTATTCAGGTACACCGATAAACTCATCTTT. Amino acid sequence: CAYRAYLALLPPGSKVVFRYTDKLIF.

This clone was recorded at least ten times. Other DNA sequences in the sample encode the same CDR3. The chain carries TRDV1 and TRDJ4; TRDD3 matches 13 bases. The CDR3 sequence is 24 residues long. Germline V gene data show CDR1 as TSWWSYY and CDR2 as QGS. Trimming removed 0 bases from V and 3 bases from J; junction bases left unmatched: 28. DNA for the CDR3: TGTGCTCTTGGGGAACTGATACCCCACCTTCCGCCCTGGGCACACTGGGGGATACGAGGACCCCTGATCTTT. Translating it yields CALGELIPHLPPWAHWGIRGPLIF.

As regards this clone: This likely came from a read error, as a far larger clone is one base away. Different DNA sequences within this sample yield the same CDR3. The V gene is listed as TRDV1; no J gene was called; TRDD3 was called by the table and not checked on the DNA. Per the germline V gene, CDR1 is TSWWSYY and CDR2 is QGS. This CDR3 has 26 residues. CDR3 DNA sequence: TGTGCTCTTGGGGAAAACGTTCGTTCCTTCCCCTTTACCTATCTTCACTGGGGGATCGGTTTCGATAAGCTCATCTTT. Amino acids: CALGENVRSFPFTYLHWGIGFDKLIF.

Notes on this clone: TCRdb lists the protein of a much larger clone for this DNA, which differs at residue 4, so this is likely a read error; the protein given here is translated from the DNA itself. The chain's CDR3 is CALRERPRYWGMVRYTDKLIF. CDR3 in DNA: TGTGCTCTTAGGGAACGTCCGAGGTACTGGGGAATGGTTCGGTACACCGATAAGCTCATCTTT. The V gene was identified as TRDV1, while no J gene was called; the D call in the table, TRDD3, was not verified against the DNA. The CDR3 loop spans 21 amino acids. The V gene's germline CDR1 is TSWWSYY and CDR2 QGS.

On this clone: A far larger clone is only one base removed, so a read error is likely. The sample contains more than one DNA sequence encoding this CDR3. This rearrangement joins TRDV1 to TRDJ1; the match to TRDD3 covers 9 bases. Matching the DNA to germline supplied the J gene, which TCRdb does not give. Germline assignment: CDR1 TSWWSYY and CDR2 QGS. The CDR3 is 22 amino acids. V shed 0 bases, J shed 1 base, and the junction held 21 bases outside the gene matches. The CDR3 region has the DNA TGTGCTCTTGGGGAACTAAAGGCCTCCTTAGCTGGGGGATTCACCTGCACCGATAAACTCATCTTT. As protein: CALGELKASLAGGFTCTDKLIF.

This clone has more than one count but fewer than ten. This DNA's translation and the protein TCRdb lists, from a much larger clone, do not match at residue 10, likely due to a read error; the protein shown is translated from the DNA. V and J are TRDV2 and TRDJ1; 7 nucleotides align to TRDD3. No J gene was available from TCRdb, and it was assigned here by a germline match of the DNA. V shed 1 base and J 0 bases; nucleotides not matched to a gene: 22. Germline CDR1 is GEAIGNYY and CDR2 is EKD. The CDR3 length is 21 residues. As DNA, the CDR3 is TGTGCCTGTGACACATATCGGGAAGAAGGGGATATCCGGGGGTACACCGATAAACTCATCTTT. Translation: CACDTYREEGDIRGYTDKLIF.

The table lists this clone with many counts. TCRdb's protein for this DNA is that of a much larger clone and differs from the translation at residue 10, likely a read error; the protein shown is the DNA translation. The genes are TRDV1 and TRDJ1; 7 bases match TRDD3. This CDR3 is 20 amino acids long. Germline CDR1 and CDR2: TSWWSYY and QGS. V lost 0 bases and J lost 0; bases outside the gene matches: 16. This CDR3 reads CALGELVPSQWGTYTDKLIF. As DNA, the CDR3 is TGTGCTCTTGGGGAACTAGTACCCTCCCAGTGGGGGACGTACACCGATAAACTCATCTTT.

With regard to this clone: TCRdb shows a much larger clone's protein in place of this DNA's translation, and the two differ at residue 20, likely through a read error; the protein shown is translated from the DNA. In DNA form, the CDR3 reads TGTGCCTTTAGAATGTTCGAAGCCTTCCTACGAGATTGGGGGTCCCCAACCGATAAACCCATCTTT. This codes for CAFRMFEAFLRDWGSPTDKPIF. V gene assignment gives TRDV3, but the J gene was left uncalled; no DNA check was done on the table's D call, TRDD3. This CDR3 is built from 22 residues. Germline loops: CDR1 TVYSNPD, CDR2 GDNSRS (reference sequence).

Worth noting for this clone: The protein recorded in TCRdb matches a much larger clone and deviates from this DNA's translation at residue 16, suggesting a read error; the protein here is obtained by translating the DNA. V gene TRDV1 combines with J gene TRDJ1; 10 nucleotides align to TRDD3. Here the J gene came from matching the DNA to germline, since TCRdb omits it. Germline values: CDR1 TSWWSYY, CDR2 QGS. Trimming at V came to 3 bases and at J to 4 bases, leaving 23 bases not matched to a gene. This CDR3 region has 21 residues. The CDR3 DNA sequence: TGTGCTCTTGGGGATACTAGGGGGTACTGGGGGATCACGCGGGATAACGATAAACTCATCTTT. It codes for CALGDTRGYWGITRDNDKLIF.

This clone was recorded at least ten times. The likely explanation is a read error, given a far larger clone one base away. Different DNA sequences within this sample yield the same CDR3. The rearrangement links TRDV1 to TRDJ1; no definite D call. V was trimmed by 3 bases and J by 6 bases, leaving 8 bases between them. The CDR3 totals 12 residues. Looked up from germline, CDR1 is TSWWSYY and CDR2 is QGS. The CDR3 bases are TGTGCTCTTGGGGAGCCAGCGCATAAACTCATCTTT. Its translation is CALGEPAHKLIF.

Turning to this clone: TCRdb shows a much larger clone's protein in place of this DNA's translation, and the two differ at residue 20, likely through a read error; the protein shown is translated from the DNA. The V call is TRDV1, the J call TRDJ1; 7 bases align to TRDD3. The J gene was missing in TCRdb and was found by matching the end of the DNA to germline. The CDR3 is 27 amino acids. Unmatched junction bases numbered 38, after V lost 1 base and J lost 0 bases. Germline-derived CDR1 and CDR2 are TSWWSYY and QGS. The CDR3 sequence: CALGEPYLPRCYSGICTGDANTDKLIF. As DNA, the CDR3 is TGTGCTCTTGGGGAACCTTACCTCCCTCGTTGCTACAGCGGGATCTGTACTGGGGACGCTAACACCGATAAACTCATCTTT.

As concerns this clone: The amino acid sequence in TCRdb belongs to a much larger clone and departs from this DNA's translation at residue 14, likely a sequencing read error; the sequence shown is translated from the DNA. DNA of the CDR3: TGTGCTCTTGGGGAACTTTATAACTCGGACTGGGGGTACGCCGATAAACTCATCTTT. It codes for CALGELYNSDWGYADKLIF. The genes are TRDV1 and TRDJ1; 8 bases are a match to TRDD3. Because TCRdb records no J gene, it was assigned here through a match of the DNA to germline. The germline V gene has CDR1 TSWWSYY and CDR2 QGS. J lost 3 bases, V lost 0 bases, and 15 bases had no gene match. The CDR3 runs to 19 residues.

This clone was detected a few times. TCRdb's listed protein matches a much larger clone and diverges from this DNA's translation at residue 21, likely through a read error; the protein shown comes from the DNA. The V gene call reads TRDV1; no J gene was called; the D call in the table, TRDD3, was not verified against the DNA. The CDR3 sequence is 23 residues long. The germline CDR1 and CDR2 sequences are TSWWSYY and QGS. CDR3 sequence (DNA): TGTGCTCTTGGGGAAAAATCCACGTTCGGTCCCCTACTGGGGGCCAAATACACCGATAAACCCATCTTT. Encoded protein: CALGEKSTFGPLLGAKYTDKPIF.

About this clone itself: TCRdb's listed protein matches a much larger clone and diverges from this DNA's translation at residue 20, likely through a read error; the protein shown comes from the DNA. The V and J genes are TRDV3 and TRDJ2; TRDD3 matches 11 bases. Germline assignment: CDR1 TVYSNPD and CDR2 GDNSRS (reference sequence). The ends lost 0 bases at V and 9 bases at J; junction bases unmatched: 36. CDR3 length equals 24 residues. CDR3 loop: CAFRFYRNYEGIYWGIVVRSQLFF. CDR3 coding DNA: TGTGCCTTTAGATTCTACCGGAACTACGAGGGAATTTACTGGGGGATAGTGGTTAGATCACAACTCTTCTTT.

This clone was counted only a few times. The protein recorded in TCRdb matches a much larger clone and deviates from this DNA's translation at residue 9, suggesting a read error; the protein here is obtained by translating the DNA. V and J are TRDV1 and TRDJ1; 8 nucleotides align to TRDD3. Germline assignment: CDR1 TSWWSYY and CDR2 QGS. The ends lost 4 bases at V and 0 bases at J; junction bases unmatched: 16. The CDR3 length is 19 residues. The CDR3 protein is CALGGGVLGIRSYTDKLIF. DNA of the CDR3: TGTGCTCTTGGGGGGGGCGTCCTCGGGATACGCTCGTACACCGATAAACTCATCTTT.

Here the CDR3 reads CACDTSPWGIPDKLIF. CDR3 DNA sequence: TGTGCCTGTGACACCTCGCCCTGGGGGATCCCCGATAAACTCATCTTT. The V gene is TRDV2, the J gene TRDJ1; 9 bases agree with TRDD3. The J gene comes from matching the DNA to germline here; TCRdb lacks it. The CDR3 has 16 residues. Germline trimming cut 0 bases from V and 3 bases from J; bases unmatched to any gene: 7. The germline V gene has CDR1 GEAIGNYY and CDR2 EKD.

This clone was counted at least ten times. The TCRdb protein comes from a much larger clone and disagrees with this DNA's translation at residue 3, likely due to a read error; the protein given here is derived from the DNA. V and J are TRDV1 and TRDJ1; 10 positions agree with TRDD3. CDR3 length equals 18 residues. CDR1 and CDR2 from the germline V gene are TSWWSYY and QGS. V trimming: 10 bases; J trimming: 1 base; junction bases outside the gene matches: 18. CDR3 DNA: TGTGCTCCTGGACTCCCTACGGGGGATACGCGCCGCACCGATAAACTCATCTTT. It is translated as CAPGLPTGDTRRTDKLIF.

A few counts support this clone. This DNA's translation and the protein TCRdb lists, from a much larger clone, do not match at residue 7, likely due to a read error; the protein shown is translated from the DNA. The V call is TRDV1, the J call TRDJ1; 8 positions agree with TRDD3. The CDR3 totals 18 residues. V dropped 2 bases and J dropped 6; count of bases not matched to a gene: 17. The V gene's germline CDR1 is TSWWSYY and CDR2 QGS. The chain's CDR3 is CALGEEPLRPGGHNKLIF. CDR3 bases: TGTGCTCTTGGGGAAGAGCCCTTGCGCCCTGGGGGACACAATAAACTCATCTTT.

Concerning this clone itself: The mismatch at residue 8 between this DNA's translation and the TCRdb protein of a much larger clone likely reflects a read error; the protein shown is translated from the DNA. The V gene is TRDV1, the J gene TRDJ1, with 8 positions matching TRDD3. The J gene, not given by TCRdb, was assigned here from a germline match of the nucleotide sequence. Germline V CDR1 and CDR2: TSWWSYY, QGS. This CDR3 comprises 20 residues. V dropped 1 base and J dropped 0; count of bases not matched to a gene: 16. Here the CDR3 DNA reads TGTGCTCTTGGGGAACGAGGCCACGCGGGGGATAAAGGGTACACCGATAAACTCATCTTT. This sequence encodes CALGERGHAGDKGYTDKLIF.

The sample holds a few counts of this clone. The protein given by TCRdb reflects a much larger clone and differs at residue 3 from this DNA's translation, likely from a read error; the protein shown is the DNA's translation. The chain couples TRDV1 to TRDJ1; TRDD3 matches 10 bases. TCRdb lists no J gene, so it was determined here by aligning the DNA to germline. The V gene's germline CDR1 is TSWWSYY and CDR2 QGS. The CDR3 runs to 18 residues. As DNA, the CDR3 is TGTGCTCCTGGGACCCACCTGGGGGATAAGTATAACACCGATAAACTCATCTTT. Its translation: CAPGTHLGDKYNTDKLIF.